This passage covers 18 T cell receptor beta chains from one sample sequenced in a study of T cells in Graves' hyperthyroidism and ophthalmopathy. Amplified regions were TCR beta CDR3 sequences from RNA transcripts. Researchers ran a first-round RT-PCR on the TCR CDR3 using the HTBI primer set. TCRdb ran MiXCR on the multiplex PCR reads and lists one entry per CDR3 protein. The data show 600,000 or so distinct CDR3 sequences, 15% to 20% seen once. The specimen sequenced was blood. The receptors here all came from a woman aged 25 to 39 with Graves' hyperthyroidism.

On this clonotype: A junction boundary mismatches the germline segment, possibly from a read error. J is TRBJ2-4 and V is TRBV9; TRBD1 agrees at 7 bases. Germline V CDR1 and CDR2: SGDLS, YYNGEE. CDR3 length equals 14 residues. For the CDR3, the DNA is TGTGCCAGCAGCGTCGGGACAGCCGAAAACATTCAGTACTTC. This encodes CASSVGTAENIQYF.

This chain joins TRBV4-3 and TRBJ2-2, with 12 bases fitting TRBD2. Germline V CDR1 and CDR2: LGHNA, YSLEER. The CDR3 is 17 residues long. The V and J ends lost 0 bases and 3 bases, in that order; junction bases with no gene match: 2. In nucleotides, the CDR3 is TGCGCCAGCAGCCAAGATCGACTAGCGGGAGACACCGGGGAGCTGTTTTTT. This sequence encodes CASSQDRLAGDTGELFF.

This sequence joins TRBV11-1 and TRBJ2-7; perhaps TRBD2 as D (5 bases). Trimming removed 5 bases at V and 6 bases at J, with 17 bases between. Germline V gene lookup returns CDR1 SGHAT and CDR2 FQDESV (reference sequence). The CDR3 is 14 residues long. The CDR3 nucleotides read TGTGCCAGCAGCCCCCGGGGTGTAGGTGGCGAGCAGTACTTC. This translates into CASSPRGVGGEQYF.

The chain joins TRBV5-1 to TRBJ1-1, with D possibly TRBD1 on 5 matching bases. The CDR3 has 16 amino acids. Germline CDR1 and CDR2: SGHRS and YFSETQ. Trimming removed 0 bases from V and 1 base from J, with 13 bases in between. DNA of the CDR3: TGCGCCAGCAGCTTGGAGTTTCCCGGGGCGAACACTGAAGCTTTCTTT. Its protein is CASSLEFPGANTEAFF.

The chain employs TRBV4-2 and TRBJ2-7; D is undetermined. The ends were cut back, 4 bases at V and 2 bases at J, with 9 bases in the middle. This CDR3 is built from 13 residues. Germline CDR1 and CDR2: LGHNA and YNFKEQ. The CDR3 nucleotides are TGTGCCAGCAGCCTGGACGCCGCCTACGAGCAGTACTTC. This encodes CASSLDAAYEQYF.

This clonotype was observed a few times. The rearrangement links TRBV27 to TRBJ2-3; unclear D gene. The CDR3 extends over 14 amino acids. In germline, CDR1 is MNHEY, CDR2 SMNVEV (reference sequence). V lost 0 bases, J lost 6 bases, and 10 bases lay in between. DNA of the CDR3: TGTGCCAGCAGTTTATCTTCTAGTTTGGATACGCAGTATTTT. As protein: CASSLSSSLDTQYF.

This clonotype occurred many times. The genes are TRBV27 and TRBJ2-7, with D perhaps matching TRBD1 (6 bases). The germline V and J ends were trimmed by 2 bases and 4 bases, with 12 bases remaining between them. There are 14 residues in the CDR3. Germline loops: CDR1 MNHEY, CDR2 SMNVEV (reference sequence). The CDR3 DNA is TGTGCCAGCAGTTTACGGCAGGGGTTTTACGAGCAGTACTTC. It translates to CASSLRQGFYEQYF.

A few counts support this clonotype. V and J are TRBV7-8 and TRBJ2-5, with D perhaps TRBD2 (6 bases). CDR1 and CDR2 (germline): SGHVS, FQNEAQ. The CDR3 contains 18 residues. V was pared by 5 bases and J by 2 bases, with 24 bases between. The CDR3 reads CASSLLIQKWGEQETQYF. CDR3 bases: TGTGCCAGCAGCCTCCTTATCCAAAAATGGGGGGAGCAAGAGACCCAGTACTTC.

This clonotype was counted ten times or more. The chain combines TRBV30 with TRBJ2-7; perhaps TRBD1 as D (6 bases). V was shortened by 5 bases and J by 5 bases, with 16 bases between the two germline ends. This CDR3 has 13 residues. In germline, CDR1 is GTSNPN, CDR2 SVGIG (reference sequence). The CDR3 DNA follows: TGTGCCTGGGTCGAGCAGGGGCACGACGAGCAGTACTTC. Translating it yields CAWVEQGHDEQYF.

This clonotype was found many times. V gene TRBV7-9 combines with J gene TRBJ2-3; perhaps D is TRBD1 or TRBD2 (6 bases each). The germline V gene has CDR1 SEHNR and CDR2 FQNEAQ (reference sequence). The length of the CDR3 is 15 residues. V was cut by 5 bases and J by 2 bases, with 14 bases left in between. The CDR3 is CASSEAGHTTDTQYF. The CDR3 DNA reads as TGTGCCAGCAGCGAGGCGGGACACACCACAGATACGCAGTATTTT.

This clonotype showed up just a few times. The chain couples TRBV10-3 to TRBJ2-7; 10 bases fit TRBD2. J lost 7 bases, V lost 4 bases, and 7 bases had no gene match. The germline V gene encodes CDR1 ENHRY and CDR2 SYGVKD. The CDR3 loop spans 14 amino acids. The CDR3, as DNA: TGTGCCATCAGTGCTCTAGCGGGAGATCGTGAGCAGTACTTC. Residues: CAISALAGDREQYF.

The chain recombines TRBV19 with TRBJ2-1; TRBD2 is a possible D gene (5 bases). Germline V gene sequence: CDR1 LNHDA, CDR2 SQIVND (reference sequence). Trimming stripped 3 bases from V and 2 bases from J, with 8 bases between. This CDR3 region has 14 residues. The CDR3 coding sequence is TGTGCCAGTAGTATGCGGGCTGCCTACAATGAGCAGTTCTTC. Encoded protein: CASSMRAAYNEQFF.

There are many counts of this clonotype. The chain uses TRBV2 and TRBJ2-5; tentatively, D is TRBD2 (6 bases). The CDR3 runs to 14 residues. CDR1 is SNHLY and CDR2 is FYNNEI in the germline V gene. The V end lost 4 bases, the J end lost 7 bases, and 16 bases lay between the germline ends. CDR3 amino acids: CASSVGGGSGTQYF. CDR3 nucleotides: TGTGCCAGCAGTGTGGGGGGAGGATCAGGGACCCAGTACTTC.

There are many counts of this clonotype. The chain combines TRBV30 with TRBJ2-1; 14 nucleotides align to TRBD2. With V trimmed by 7 bases and J by 8 bases, 4 bases remained unmatched. The germline CDR1 and CDR2 sequences are GTSNPN and SVGIG (reference sequence). This CDR3 comprises 13 residues. CDR3 sequence: CALGTSGSDEQFF. The CDR3 DNA follows: TGTGCCTTAGGGACTAGCGGGAGTGATGAGCAGTTCTTC.

CDR3 region: CASSPLGRGRADTQYF. CDR3 DNA: TGTGCCAGCAGTCCCCTAGGTAGGGGTCGGGCAGATACGCAGTATTTT. This chain links TRBV6-1 with TRBJ2-3; perhaps TRBD1 as D (5 bases). CDR3 length: 16 amino acids. Trimming stripped 5 bases from V and 4 bases from J, with 19 bases between. CDR1 MNHNS and CDR2 SASEGT come from the germline V gene.

Notes on this clonotype: Possible read error: a much larger clone is one base away. This chain links TRBV2 with TRBJ1-4, with 8 bases that match TRBD1. The germline CDR1 and CDR2 sequences are SNHLY and FYNNEI. This CDR3 contains 14 residues. After removal of 5 bases from V and 6 bases from J, the junction contained 5 bases not matched to a gene. The CDR3 nucleotides read TGTGCCAGCAGTCTCAACAGGGGGGATGAAAAACTGTTTTTT. Translating gives CASSLNRGDEKLFF.

This clonotype was found many times. This chain joins TRBV20-1 and TRBJ2-3, with TRBD2 identical over 7 bases. V was pared by 1 base and J by 3 bases, with 10 bases of the junction left unmatched. CDR3 length: 16 amino acids. Germline V gene data show CDR1 as DFQATT and CDR2 as SNEGSKA (reference sequence). The CDR3 coding sequence is TGCAGTGCTAGAGCCACCCCGGGACTACGAACAGATACGCAGTATTTT. Amino acid sequence: CSARATPGLRTDTQYF.

The chain is built from TRBV7-9 and TRBJ2-5; D gene uncertain. The V gene lost 0 bases and the J gene lost 4 bases, with 9 bases spanning the gap. CDR1 is SEHNR and CDR2 is FQNEAQ in the germline V gene (reference sequence). The CDR3 contains 14 residues. CDR3 residues: CASSLAGFTETQYF. The CDR3 DNA follows: TGTGCCAGCAGCTTAGCGGGATTTACAGAGACCCAGTACTTC.